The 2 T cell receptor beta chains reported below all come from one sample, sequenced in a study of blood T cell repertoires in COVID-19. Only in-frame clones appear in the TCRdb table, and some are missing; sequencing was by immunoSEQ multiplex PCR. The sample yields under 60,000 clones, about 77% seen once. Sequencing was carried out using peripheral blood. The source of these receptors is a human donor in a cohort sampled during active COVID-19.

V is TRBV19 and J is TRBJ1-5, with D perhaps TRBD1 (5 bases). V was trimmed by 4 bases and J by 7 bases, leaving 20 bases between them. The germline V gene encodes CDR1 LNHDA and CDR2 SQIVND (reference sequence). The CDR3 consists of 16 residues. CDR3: CASSTLSRGAGQPQHF. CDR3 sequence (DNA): TGTGCCAGTAGTACCCTATCTAGGGGCGCAGGGCAGCCCCAGCATTTT.

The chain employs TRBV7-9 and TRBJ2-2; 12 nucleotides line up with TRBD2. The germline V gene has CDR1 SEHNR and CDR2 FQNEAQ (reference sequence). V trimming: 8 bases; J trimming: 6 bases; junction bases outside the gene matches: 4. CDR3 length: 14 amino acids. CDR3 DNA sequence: TGTGCCAGCTGGACTAGCGGGACCCCCGGGGAGCTGTTTTTT. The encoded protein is CASWTSGTPGELFF.